Following are 27 T cell receptor beta chains from one sample sequenced in a study of cytomegalovirus exposure and HLA in healthy donors. The PCR used 60 Vbeta and 13 Jbeta primers. The method was immunoSEQ multiplex PCR; TCRdb's version includes in-frame clones alone and lacks a portion of them. The sample holds roughly 160,000 clones; around 72% are singletons and the top ten take approximately 3.4%. The sample comprised PBMCs. The receptor set was obtained from a woman in her forties or fifties in good health and CMV-seropositive.

This clone was found a few times. The chain couples TRBV2 to TRBJ1-1, with D possibly being TRBD1 (5 bases). Per germline, CDR1 SNHLY and CDR2 FYNNEI. The V end lost 4 bases, the J end lost 10 bases, and 16 bases lay between the germline ends. The CDR3 loop spans 13 amino acids. The CDR3 bases are TGTGCCAGCAGTGTAAGGGGCGGGGTTAGAGCTTTCTTT. This translates into CASSVRGGVRAFF.

CDR3 sequence (DNA): TGCAGTTCGACTGATTTAAACATTCAGTACTTC. Protein product: CSSTDLNIQYF. The genes are TRBV20-1 and TRBJ2-4; no clear D gene. V gave up 8 bases and J gave up 6 bases, with 11 bases separating them. Germline CDR1 DFQATT, CDR2 SNEGSKA (reference sequence). The CDR3 is 11 residues long.

The gene calls are TRBV9 and TRBJ2-5; 11 bases agree with TRBD2. The CDR3 runs 16 residues. Germline trimming cut 4 bases from V and 0 bases from J; bases unmatched to any gene: 5. CDR1 and CDR2 (germline): SGDLS, YYNGEE. The CDR3 spells CASSSSSGRYQETQYF. The CDR3 region has the DNA TGTGCCAGCAGCTCCTCTAGCGGGAGGTACCAAGAGACCCAGTACTTC.

The chain combines TRBV5-4 with TRBJ2-7; 7 nucleotides agree with TRBD1. The CDR3 consists of 14 residues. V shed 3 bases, J shed 7 bases, and the junction held 10 bases outside the gene matches. Germline lookup yields CDR1 SGHNT and CDR2 YYREEE (reference sequence). Here the CDR3 DNA reads TGTGCCAGCAGCTCCGGGCAGGGGGTGAGGGAGCAGTACTTC. Residues: CASSSGQGVREQYF.

This sequence joins TRBV6-5 and TRBJ1-2; the D is unclear. The CDR3 totals 15 residues. The ends were cut back, 5 bases at V and 1 base at J, with 14 bases in the middle. Germline V gives CDR1 MNHEY, CDR2 SVGAGI. DNA for the CDR3: TGTGCCAGCAGTAAACCGGGAATCTTTAACTATGGCTACACCTTC. Its translation: CASSKPGIFNYGYTF.

This sequence joins TRBV6-4 and TRBJ2-1, with 11 bases aligning to TRBD2. Per germline, CDR1 MRHNA and CDR2 SNTAGT. V shed 3 bases and J 9 bases; nucleotides not matched to a gene: 7. This CDR3 comprises 15 residues. The CDR3: CASSELTSGKGEQFF. The CDR3 coding sequence is TGTGCCAGCAGTGAGCTGACTAGCGGGAAGGGTGAGCAGTTCTTC.

The rearrangement joins TRBV27 to TRBJ2-3; TRBD2 is a possible D gene (5 bases). Trimming removed 5 bases from V and 6 bases from J, with 21 bases in between. This CDR3 has 16 residues. CDR1 and CDR2 (germline): MNHEY, SMNVEV (reference sequence). CDR3 sequence: CASSVREPSPGDTQYF. As DNA, the CDR3 is TGTGCCAGCAGTGTCCGGGAACCTTCACCGGGGGATACGCAGTATTTT.

The rearrangement joins TRBV30 to TRBJ2-1; 7 bases are shared with TRBD2. CDR3 length equals 14 residues. The V gene's germline CDR1 is GTSNPN and CDR2 SVGIG (reference sequence). With 2 bases clipped from V and 5 bases from J, the junction kept 6 bases outside the gene matches. The CDR3 bases are TGTGCCTGGAGTCGGTCTAGCGGAAACAATGAGCAGTTCTTC. Its protein is CAWSRSSGNNEQFF.

This chain connects TRBV29-1 to TRBJ2-1; 11 positions match TRBD2. This CDR3 spans 15 amino acids. Germline V gives CDR1 SQVTM, CDR2 ANQGSEA. V shed 6 bases and J 5 bases; nucleotides not matched to a gene: 9. CDR3 bases: TGCAGCGTCTTCGGGACTAGCGGAGGGGACAATGAGCAGTTCTTC. This gives the protein CSVFGTSGGDNEQFF.

This clone was seen more than once but under ten times. The V gene is TRBV6-5, the J gene TRBJ1-2; TRBD1 is a possible D gene (6 bases). CDR1 is MNHEY and CDR2 is SVGAGI in the germline V gene. CDR3 length: 15 residues. The V and J ends lost 5 bases and 0 bases respectively, with 13 bases between them. The CDR3 is CASSRTAGANYGYTF. The CDR3 DNA is TGTGCCAGCAGTCGGACAGCGGGAGCTAACTATGGCTACACCTTC.

This chain connects TRBV2 to TRBJ1-4; D gene ambiguous. Germline CDR1 is SNHLY and CDR2 is FYNNEI. Trimming took off 6 bases at V and 7 bases at J, with 21 bases between the two ends. The CDR3 covers 16 residues. CDR3 loop: CASSRNVSPPSEKLFF. CDR3 DNA sequence: TGTGCCAGCAGCCGAAACGTCAGTCCCCCTAGTGAAAAACTGTTTTTT.

The CDR3 DNA sequence: TGCGCCAGCAGCTTGGGTCCAGGGGAGTCCTACGAGCAGTACTTC. Translating it yields CASSLGPGESYEQYF. This sequence joins TRBV5-1 and TRBJ2-7; D may be TRBD1 (6 bases). Trimming left V 0 bases short and J 1 base short, with 11 bases between. The CDR3 covers 15 residues. Germline V gene sequence: CDR1 SGHRS, CDR2 YFSETQ.

The rearrangement uses TRBV7-9 and TRBJ1-5, with a weak D call TRBD1 (5 bases). The CDR3 is 16 amino acids. Trimming shortened V by 5 bases and J by 3 bases, and 17 bases separated the two germline ends. Germline CDR1 and CDR2: SEHNR and FQNEAQ (reference sequence). The CDR3 is CASSPGGVGVNQPQHF. For the CDR3, the DNA is TGTGCCAGCAGCCCCGGGGGAGTAGGGGTCAATCAGCCCCAGCATTTT.

The rearrangement links TRBV4-1 to TRBJ2-3, with 7 bases lining up with TRBD2. The CDR3 length is 16 residues. In germline, CDR1 is MGHRA, CDR2 YSYEKL. Trimming removed 1 base from V and 4 bases from J; junction bases left unmatched: 8. CDR3 amino acids: CASSQAGGTIPDTQYF. CDR3 bases: TGCGCCAGCAGCCAAGCGGGTGGGACTATACCAGATACGCAGTATTTT.

The chain links TRBV4-1 to TRBJ2-2, with 7 bases matching TRBD2. Germline trimming cut 2 bases from V and 7 bases from J; bases unmatched to any gene: 4. This CDR3 is 14 amino acids long. The germline gives CDR1 MGHRA, CDR2 YSYEKL. The CDR3 region has the DNA TGCGCCAGCAGCCAACCAGTAGCGGGCGGGGAGCTGTTTTTT. Its protein product is CASSQPVAGGELFF.

The chain is built from TRBV28 and TRBJ1-5; D is perhaps TRBD1 (5 bases). The CDR3 consists of 13 residues. Between the trimmed V and J ends, which lost 8 bases and 3 bases, there was a span of 11 bases. In germline, CDR1 is MDHEN, CDR2 SYDVKM. CDR3 nucleotides: TGTGCCAGCTTCCAGGGACTCAATCAGCCCCAGCATTTT. This codes for CASFQGLNQPQHF.

This clone was counted only a few times. The gene calls are TRBV4-3 and TRBJ2-2, with D possibly matching TRBD2 (6 bases). This CDR3 comprises 17 residues. V lost 0 bases, J lost 1 base, and 12 bases lay in between. From germline, CDR1 is LGHNA and CDR2 YSLEER. The CDR3 DNA reads as TGCGCCAGCAGCCAAGAGTTCCGGGACTTGAACACCGGGGAGCTGTTTTTT. This translates into CASSQEFRDLNTGELFF.

V gene TRBV6-1 combines with J gene TRBJ1-4; D unclear. Germline CDR1 is MNHNS and CDR2 is SASEGT. V shed 0 bases and J shed 7 bases, with 12 bases lying between them. CDR3 size: 15 residues. The CDR3 nucleotides are TGTGCCAGCAGTGAAGCGAGAGGCGTGGGTGAAAAACTGTTTTTT. Encoded protein: CASSEARGVGEKLFF.

The chain joins TRBV6-1 to TRBJ2-7; the match to TRBD2 covers 11 bases. The CDR3 is made up of 15 amino acids. Per germline, CDR1 MNHNS and CDR2 SASEGT. With V trimmed by 7 bases and J by 2 bases, 7 bases remained unmatched. CDR3 DNA: TGTGCCAGCACTAGAGGGACTAGCGGAACCTACGAGCAGTACTTC. It translates to CASTRGTSGTYEQYF.

The chain couples TRBV5-4 to TRBJ2-5; the D gene is possibly TRBD2 (7 bases). The germline gives CDR1 SGHNT, CDR2 YYREEE (reference sequence). Trimming removed 4 bases at V and 7 bases at J, with 17 bases between. This CDR3 has 14 amino acids. The CDR3 region is CASSTGGRELTQYF. In nucleotides, the CDR3 is TGTGCCAGCAGCACGGGGGGCCGGGAGCTGACCCAGTACTTC.

The chain is built from TRBV5-1 and TRBJ2-3, with 7 bases matching TRBD2. Unmatched junction bases numbered 14, after V lost 2 bases and J lost 2 bases. Germline V gene data show CDR1 as SGHRS and CDR2 as YFSETQ. The CDR3 loop spans 18 amino acids. CDR3 sequence reads: CASSFRPGGSSFTDTQYF. CDR3 nucleotides: TGCGCCAGCAGCTTTCGCCCGGGGGGTTCCTCTTTCACAGATACGCAGTATTTT.

The rearrangement uses TRBV5-4 and TRBJ2-3, with D hard to call. Germline CDR1 SGHNT, CDR2 YYREEE (reference sequence). V lost 0 bases to trimming and J lost 4 bases, with 3 bases between them. CDR3 length: 12 residues. The CDR3 is CASSLGADTQYF. CDR3 DNA: TGTGCCAGCAGCTTGGGAGCAGATACGCAGTATTTT.

This chain links TRBV6-6 with TRBJ1-4; TRBD1 matches 7 bases. This CDR3 region has 15 residues. CDR1 is MNHNY and CDR2 is SVGAGI in the germline V gene (reference sequence). Trimming took 6 bases from V and 5 from J; bases not matched to a gene: 9. DNA for the CDR3: TGTGCCAGCAGCCTGAACAGGGGCTCGAATGAAAAACTGTTTTTT. It specifies CASSLNRGSNEKLFF.

The rearrangement links TRBV19 to TRBJ2-1; 9 nucleotides line up with TRBD1. There are 16 residues in the CDR3. V lost 6 bases, J lost 8 bases, and 14 bases stayed unmatched. Germline CDR1 and CDR2: LNHDA and SQIVND (reference sequence). CDR3 sequence reads: CASRVPPDRGRDEQFF. The CDR3 DNA sequence: TGTGCCAGTAGAGTCCCCCCTGACAGGGGGAGGGATGAGCAGTTCTTC.

This rearrangement joins TRBV15 to TRBJ2-3; 10 nucleotides match TRBD1. Germline CDR1 reads LNHNV; CDR2 reads YYDKDF (reference sequence). The CDR3 spans 15 residues. After removal of 5 bases from V and 5 bases from J, the junction contained 7 bases not matched to a gene. The CDR3 DNA is TGTGCCACCAGCGGAAGACAGGGGGCGGAAGATACGCAGTATTTT. It yields the protein CATSGRQGAEDTQYF.

The rearrangement uses TRBV7-6 and TRBJ2-2, with D possibly matching TRBD2 (7 bases). Germline V gene sequence: CDR1 SGHVS, CDR2 FNYEAQ. The V end was cut by 6 bases, the J end by 4 bases, with 18 bases between. The CDR3 runs 16 residues. CDR3 DNA sequence: TGTGCCAGCAGAAAATCGGGGGGCAAAGGCACCGGGGAGCTGTTTTTT. This translates into CASRKSGGKGTGELFF.

The gene calls are TRBV11-2 and TRBJ2-1, with 7 bases aligning to TRBD2. The ends lost 1 base at V and 3 bases at J; junction bases unmatched: 9. The germline V gene has CDR1 SGHAT and CDR2 FQNNGV. This CDR3 is 17 amino acids long. In nucleotides, the CDR3 is TGTGCCAGCAGCTTAGTATCTGGAGCGGGACTCTACAATGAGCAGTTCTTC. Its translation: CASSLVSGAGLYNEQFF.